The TCR beta chain under discussion was sequenced for a study of shared clonotypes between healthy human individuals. Whole-study findings and limits: Blood alone was sampled, and tissue repertoires likely differ. Having only a few donors restricted how much genetic and exposure-history diversity was captured.

Comment on this clone: Its antigen remains unknown.

CDR1 MRHNA and CDR2 SNTAGT come from the germline V gene. The CDR3 is 13 amino acids. V gave up 2 bases and J gave up 7 bases, with 11 bases separating them. In the authors' methods: Junction-only sequences without quality scores were provided by ImmunoSEQ, so filtering was different. TCRdb's table, derived via immunoSEQ multiplex PCR, lists solely in-frame clones and lacks some. Clone size and V and J calls were adopted from that table, with D and trimming inferred from the DNA. The profile shows about 710,000 clones, 72% of them singletons. The source of this sequence is a woman younger than 45 in good health. Sequencing was done on a sample of memory CD4+ T cells sorted from blood. Noted subset: CD45RA-negative fraction. The gene calls are TRBV6-4 and TRBJ1-2; the D gene is possibly TRBD1 (5 bases). Here the CDR3 DNA reads TGTGCCAGCAGTGACCGGGACGGCCGTGGCTACACCTTC. It specifies CASSDRDGRGYTF.